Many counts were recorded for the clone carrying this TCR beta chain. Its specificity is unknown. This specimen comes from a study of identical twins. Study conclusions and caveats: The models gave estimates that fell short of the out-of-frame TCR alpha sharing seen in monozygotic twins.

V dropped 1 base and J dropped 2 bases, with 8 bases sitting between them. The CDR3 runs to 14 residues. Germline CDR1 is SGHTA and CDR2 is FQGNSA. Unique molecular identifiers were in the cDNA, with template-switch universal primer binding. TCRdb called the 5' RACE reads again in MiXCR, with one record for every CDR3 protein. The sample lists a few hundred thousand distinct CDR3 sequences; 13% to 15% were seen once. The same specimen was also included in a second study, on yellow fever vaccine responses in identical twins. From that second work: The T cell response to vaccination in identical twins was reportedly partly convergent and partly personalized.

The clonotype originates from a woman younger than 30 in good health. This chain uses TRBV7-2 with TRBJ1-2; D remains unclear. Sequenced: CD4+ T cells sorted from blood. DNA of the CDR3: TGTGCCAGCAGCTTAGAGGTCGTAAACTATGGCTACACCTTC. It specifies CASSLEVVNYGYTF.